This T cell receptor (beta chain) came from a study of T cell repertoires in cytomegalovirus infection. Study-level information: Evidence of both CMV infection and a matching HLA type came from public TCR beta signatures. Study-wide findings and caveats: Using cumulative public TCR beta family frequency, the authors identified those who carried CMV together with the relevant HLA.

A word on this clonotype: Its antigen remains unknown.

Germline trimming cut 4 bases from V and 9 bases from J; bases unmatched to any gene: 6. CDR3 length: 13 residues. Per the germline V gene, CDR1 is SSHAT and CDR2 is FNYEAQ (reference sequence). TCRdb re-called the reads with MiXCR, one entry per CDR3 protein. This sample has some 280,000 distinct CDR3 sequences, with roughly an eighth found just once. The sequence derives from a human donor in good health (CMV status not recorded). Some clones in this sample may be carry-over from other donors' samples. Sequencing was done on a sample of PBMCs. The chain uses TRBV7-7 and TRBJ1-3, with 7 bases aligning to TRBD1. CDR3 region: CASSSRQGGTIYF. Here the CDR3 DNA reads TGTGCCAGCAGCTCCCGACAGGGAGGCACCATATATTTT. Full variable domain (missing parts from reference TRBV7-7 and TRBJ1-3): GAGVSQSPRYKVTKRGQDVTLRCDPISSHATLYWYQQALGQGPEFLTYFNYEAQPDKSGLPSDRFSAERPEGSISTLTIQRTEQRDSAMYRCASSSRQGGTIYFGEGSWLTVV.